This T cell receptor beta chain was sequenced for a study of T cells in Graves' hyperthyroidism and ophthalmopathy. Findings of the study overall: Progression to ophthalmopathy was predicted a median of approximately 6.4 months early. Most thyroid clonotypes expanded above 0.001 appeared in blood too.

Disease duration under 2 months; hyperthyroidism patients were aged 18 to 65. PBMCs were derived from 10 ml fresh peripheral blood. The CDR3 loop spans 17 amino acids. CDR1 and CDR2 from the germline V gene are KGHSH and LQKENI. The trim removed 2 bases at V and 3 bases at J, leaving 13 bases unmatched. Amplification yielded TCR beta CDR3 regions, with RNA transcripts as the source. The HTBI set primed first-round TCR CDR3 RT-PCR. TCRdb fed the multiplex PCR reads into MiXCR, producing one record per CDR3 protein. The sample holds some 370,000 distinct CDR3 sequences, about a sixth seen once. This clonotype was seen many times. What it binds is unknown.

The rearrangement uses TRBV18 and TRBJ2-7; TRBD1 matches at 7 bases. The material sequenced was blood. The TCR was taken from a woman between 25 and 40 years old with Graves' hyperthyroidism that later progressed to Graves' ophthalmopathy. CDR3 sequence (DNA): TGTGCCAGCTCACCAAATAAATCAGACAGGGTAATCTACGAGCAGTACTTC. Its protein is CASSPNKSDRVIYEQYF.